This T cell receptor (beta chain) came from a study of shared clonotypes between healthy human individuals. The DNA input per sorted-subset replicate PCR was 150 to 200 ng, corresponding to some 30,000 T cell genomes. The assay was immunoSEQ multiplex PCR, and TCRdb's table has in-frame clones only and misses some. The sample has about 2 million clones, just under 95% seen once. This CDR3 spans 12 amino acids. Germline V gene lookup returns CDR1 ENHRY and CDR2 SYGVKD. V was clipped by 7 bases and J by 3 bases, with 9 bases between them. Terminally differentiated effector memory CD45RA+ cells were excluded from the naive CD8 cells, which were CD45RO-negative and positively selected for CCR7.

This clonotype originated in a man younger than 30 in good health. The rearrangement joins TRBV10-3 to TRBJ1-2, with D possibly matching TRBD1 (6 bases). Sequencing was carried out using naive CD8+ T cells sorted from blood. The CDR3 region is CAIKGGDYGYTF. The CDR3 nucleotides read TGTGCCATCAAGGGGGGAGACTATGGCTACACCTTC.